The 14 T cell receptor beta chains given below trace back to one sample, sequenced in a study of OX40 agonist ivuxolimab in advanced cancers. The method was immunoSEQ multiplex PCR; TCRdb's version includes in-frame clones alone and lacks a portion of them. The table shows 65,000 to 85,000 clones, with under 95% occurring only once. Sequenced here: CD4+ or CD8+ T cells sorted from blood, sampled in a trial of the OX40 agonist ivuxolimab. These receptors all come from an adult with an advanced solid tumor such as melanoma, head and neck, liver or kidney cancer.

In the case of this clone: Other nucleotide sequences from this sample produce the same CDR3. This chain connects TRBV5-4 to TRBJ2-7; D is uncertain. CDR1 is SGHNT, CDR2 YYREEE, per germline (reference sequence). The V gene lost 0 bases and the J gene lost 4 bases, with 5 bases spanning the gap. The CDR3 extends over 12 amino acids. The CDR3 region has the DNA TGTGCCAGCAGCTTGGAAGGATACGAGCAGTACTTC. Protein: CASSLEGYEQYF.

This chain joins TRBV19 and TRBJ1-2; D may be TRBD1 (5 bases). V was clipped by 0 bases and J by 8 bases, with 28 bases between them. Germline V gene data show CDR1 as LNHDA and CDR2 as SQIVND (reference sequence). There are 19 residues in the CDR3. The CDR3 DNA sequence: TGTGCCAGTAGTATAGATCGCTGGGCAGTTAGGAGGGGTCATATGGGCTACACCTTC. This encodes CASSIDRWAVRRGHMGYTF.

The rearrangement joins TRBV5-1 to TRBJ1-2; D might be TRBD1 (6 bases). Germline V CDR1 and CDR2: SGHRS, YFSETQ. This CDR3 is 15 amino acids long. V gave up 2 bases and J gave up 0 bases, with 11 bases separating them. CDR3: CASSFEQGSNYGYTF. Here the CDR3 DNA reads TGCGCCAGCAGCTTTGAACAGGGCTCTAACTATGGCTACACCTTC.

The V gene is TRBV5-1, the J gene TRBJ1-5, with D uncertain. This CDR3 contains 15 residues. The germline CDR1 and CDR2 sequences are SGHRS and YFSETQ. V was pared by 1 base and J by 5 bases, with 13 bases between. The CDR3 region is CASSLTFGSDQPQHF. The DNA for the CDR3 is TGCGCCAGCAGCTTGACGTTCGGGTCCGATCAGCCCCAGCATTTT. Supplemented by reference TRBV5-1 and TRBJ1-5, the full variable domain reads KAGVTQTPRYLIKTRGQQVTLSCSPISGHRSVSWYQQTPGQGLQFLFEYFSETQRNKGNFPGRFSGRQFSNSRSEMNVSTLELGDSALYLCASSLTFGSDQPQHFGDGTRLSIL.

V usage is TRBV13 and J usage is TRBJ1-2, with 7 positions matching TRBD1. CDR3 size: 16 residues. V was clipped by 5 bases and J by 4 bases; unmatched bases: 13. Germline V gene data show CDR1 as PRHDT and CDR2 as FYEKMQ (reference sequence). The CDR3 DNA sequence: TGTGCCAGCAGCGCCAACCGGGACAGTAACATCTATGGCTACACCTTC. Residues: CASSANRDSNIYGYTF.

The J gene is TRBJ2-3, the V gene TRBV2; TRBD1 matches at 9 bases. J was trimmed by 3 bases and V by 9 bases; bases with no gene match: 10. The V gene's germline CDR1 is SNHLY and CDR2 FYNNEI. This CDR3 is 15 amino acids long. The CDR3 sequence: CARTLPGQGTDTQYF. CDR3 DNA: TGTGCCAGGACCCTCCCGGGACAGGGAACAGATACGCAGTATTTT.

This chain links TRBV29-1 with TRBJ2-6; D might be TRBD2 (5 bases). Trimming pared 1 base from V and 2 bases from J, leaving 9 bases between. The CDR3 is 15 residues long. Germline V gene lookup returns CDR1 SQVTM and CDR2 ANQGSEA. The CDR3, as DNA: TGCAGCGTTGAAGCGGGATGGGCTGGGGCCAACGTCCTGACTTTC. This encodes CSVEAGWAGANVLTF.

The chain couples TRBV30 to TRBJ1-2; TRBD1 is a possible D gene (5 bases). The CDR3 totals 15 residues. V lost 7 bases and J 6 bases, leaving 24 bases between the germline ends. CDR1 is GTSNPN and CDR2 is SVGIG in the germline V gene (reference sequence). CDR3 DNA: TGTGCCTCGCACCGATTGGGGGTCGCTCCCCATGGCTACACCTTC. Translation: CASHRLGVAPHGYTF.

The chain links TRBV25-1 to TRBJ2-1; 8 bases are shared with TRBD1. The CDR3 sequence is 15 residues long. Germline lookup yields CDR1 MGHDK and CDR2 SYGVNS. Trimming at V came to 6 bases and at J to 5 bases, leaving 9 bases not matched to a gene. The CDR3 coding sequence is TGTGCCAGCAGCCCCGGGGACAGGAACGACAATGAGCAGTTCTTC. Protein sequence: CASSPGDRNDNEQFF.

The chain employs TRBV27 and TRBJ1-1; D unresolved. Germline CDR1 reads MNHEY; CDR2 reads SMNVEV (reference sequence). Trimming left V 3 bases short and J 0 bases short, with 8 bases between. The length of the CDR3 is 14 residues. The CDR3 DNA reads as TGTGCCAGCAGTTTTTCGACTTTGAACACTGAAGCTTTCTTT. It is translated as CASSFSTLNTEAFF.

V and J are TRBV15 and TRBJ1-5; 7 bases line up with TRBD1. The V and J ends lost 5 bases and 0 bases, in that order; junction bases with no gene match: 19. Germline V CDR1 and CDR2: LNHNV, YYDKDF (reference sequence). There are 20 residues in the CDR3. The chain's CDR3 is CATSGPFDRESPYSNQPQHF. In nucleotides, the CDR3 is TGTGCCACCAGCGGCCCTTTTGACAGGGAGAGTCCATATAGCAATCAGCCCCAGCATTTT.

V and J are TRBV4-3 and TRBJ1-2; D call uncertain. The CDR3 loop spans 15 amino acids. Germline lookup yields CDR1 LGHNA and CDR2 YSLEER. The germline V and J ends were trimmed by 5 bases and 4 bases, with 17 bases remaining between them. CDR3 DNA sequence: TGCGCCAGCAGCACGCTAGCCGGGCGGGCCTATGGCTACACCTTC. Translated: CASSTLAGRAYGYTF.

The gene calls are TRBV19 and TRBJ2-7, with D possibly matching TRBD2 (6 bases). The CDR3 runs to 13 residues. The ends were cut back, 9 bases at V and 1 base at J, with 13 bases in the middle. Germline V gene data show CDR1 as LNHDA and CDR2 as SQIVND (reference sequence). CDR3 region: CASGPGLSYEQYF. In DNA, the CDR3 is TGTGCCAGCGGACCGGGACTGTCCTACGAGCAGTACTTC.

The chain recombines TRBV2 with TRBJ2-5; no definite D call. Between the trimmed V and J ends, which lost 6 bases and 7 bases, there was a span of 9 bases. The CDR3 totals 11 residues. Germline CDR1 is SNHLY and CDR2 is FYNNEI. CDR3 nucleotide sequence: TGTGCCAGCAGCCCGACCGGGACCCAGTACTTC. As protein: CASSPTGTQYF. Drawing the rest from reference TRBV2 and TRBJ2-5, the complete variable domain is EPEVTQTPSHQVTQMGQEVILRCVPISNHLYFYWYRQILGQKVEFLVSFYNNEISEKSEIFDDQFSVERPDGSNFTLKIRSTKLEDSAMYFCASSPTGTQYFGPGTRLLVL.